The clone carrying this TCR beta chain showed up just once. The data stem from a study of OX40 agonist ivuxolimab in advanced cancers. The data were produced by immunoSEQ multiplex PCR, yet TCRdb's version contains in-frame clones alone and is incomplete. Of 150,000 to 180,000 clones detected, around 94% appear once; the ten largest clones hold approximately 0.32%. Deletions cut 2 bases from V and 4 bases from J, with 17 bases between. Germline V lookup: CDR1 SEHNR, CDR2 FQNEAQ (reference sequence). The CDR3 consists of 17 residues. Sequencing used CD4+ or CD8+ T cells sorted from blood, obtained in a trial of the OX40 agonist ivuxolimab. The chain has TRBV7-9 and TRBJ1-4; D possibly corresponds to TRBD1 (5 bases). This clonotype was obtained from an adult with an advanced solid tumor such as melanoma, head and neck, liver or kidney cancer. CDR3 sequence: CASSLSLGGRLNEKLFF. Here the CDR3 DNA reads TGTGCCAGCAGCTTATCTCTGGGGGGAAGACTTAATGAAAAACTGTTTTTT.